Many counts were recorded for the clone carrying this T cell receptor beta chain. Previously described methods with listed TCR primers produced the bulk TCR libraries. TCRdb re-analysed the PCR reads in MiXCR, keeping a single row per CDR3 protein. The profile shows under 65,000 distinct CDR3 sequences, approximately 25% of them singletons. This CDR3 region has 13 residues. J lost 6 bases, V lost 2 bases, and 3 bases had no gene match. Germline V lookup: CDR1 SGHNT, CDR2 YYREEE (reference sequence). This entry is derived from a study of molecular identifiers for immune sequencing clone quantification.

This TCR derives from a human donor in good health. Some libraries in this study had Jurkat cell RNA spiked in. The V call is TRBV5-4, the J call TRBJ2-7, with 9 bases fitting TRBD2. The sample was naive CD8+ T cells from blood, with Jurkat cell RNA spiked in. Sample subset: FACS-sorted CD8+CD4-CCR7+CD45RA+ naive T cells. The DNA of the CDR3 is TGTGCCAGCAGCTTAGCGGGAGGTCCCGAGCAGTACTTC. Its translation is CASSLAGGPEQYF.